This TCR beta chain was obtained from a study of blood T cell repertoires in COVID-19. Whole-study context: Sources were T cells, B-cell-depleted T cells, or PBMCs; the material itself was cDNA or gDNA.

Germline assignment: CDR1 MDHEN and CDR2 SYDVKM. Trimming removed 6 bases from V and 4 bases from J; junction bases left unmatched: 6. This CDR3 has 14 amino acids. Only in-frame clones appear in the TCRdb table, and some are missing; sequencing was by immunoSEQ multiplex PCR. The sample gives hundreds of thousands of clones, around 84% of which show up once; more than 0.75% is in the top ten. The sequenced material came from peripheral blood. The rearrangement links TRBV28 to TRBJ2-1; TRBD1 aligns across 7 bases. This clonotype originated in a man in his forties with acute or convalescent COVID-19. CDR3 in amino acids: CASRETGPYNEQFF. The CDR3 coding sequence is TGTGCCAGCAGGGAGACAGGGCCATACAATGAGCAGTTCTTC.